This record covers a single TCR beta chain. Its antigen is unidentified. Germline and junction disagree at one end, which may indicate a read error. This sample was taken from a study of T cell responses to AZD1222 COVID-19 vaccine. Background on the study: Analysis merged second doses at about 4 or about 12 weeks.

Germline V lookup: CDR1 SSHAT, CDR2 FNYEAQ (reference sequence). The CDR3 has 17 residues. This table comes from immunoSEQ multiplex PCR, and its TCRdb copy is limited to in-frame clones, with some not included. The sample has roughly 150,000 clones; about 87% are singletons. Study results and limitations: Of spike-specific TCRs, nearly half reportedly target regions left unmutated in variants.

The source of this sequence is an adult in good health. The chain joins TRBV7-7 to TRBJ2-6; tentative D call: TRBD1 (5 bases). The sequencing here drew on peripheral blood, taken on day 0 of AZD1222 vaccination. This CDR3 reads CASSPDSLFSGANVLTF. Here the CDR3 DNA reads TGTGCTAGCAGCCCTGACAGTTTATTCTCTGGGGCCAACGTCCTGACTTTC.